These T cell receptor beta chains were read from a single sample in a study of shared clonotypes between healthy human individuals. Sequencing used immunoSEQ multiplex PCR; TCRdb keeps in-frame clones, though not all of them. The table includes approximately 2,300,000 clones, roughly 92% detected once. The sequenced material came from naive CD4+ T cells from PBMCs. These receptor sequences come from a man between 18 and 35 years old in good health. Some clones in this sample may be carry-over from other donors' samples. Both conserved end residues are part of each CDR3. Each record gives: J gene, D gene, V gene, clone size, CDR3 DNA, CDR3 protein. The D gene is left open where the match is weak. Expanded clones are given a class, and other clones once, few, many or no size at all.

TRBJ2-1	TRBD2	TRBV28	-	TGTGCCAGCAGTGGACTAGCGGGAGGGCCCTACAATGAGCAGTTCTTC	CASSGLAGGPYNEQFF
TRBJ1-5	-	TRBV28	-	TGTGCCAGCAGTTTAAAGGGGGGGATTTTAGTGGTCAATCAGCCCCAGCATTTT	CASSLKGGILVVNQPQHF
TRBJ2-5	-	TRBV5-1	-	TGCGCCAGCAGAAGACAGCAAGAGACCCAGTACTTC	CASRRQQETQYF
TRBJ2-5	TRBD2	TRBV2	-	TGTGCCAGCAGTGGAGCGGGAGGGGCGGAGACCCAGTACTTC	CASSGAGGAETQYF
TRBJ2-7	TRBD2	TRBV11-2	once	TGTGCCAGCAGCTTTGCAGCGGGAGTATTCGGCGAGCAGTACTTC	CASSFAAGVFGEQYF
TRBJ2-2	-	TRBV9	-	TGTGCCAGCAGCGTAGCTCCCGCGAACACCGGGGAGCTGTTTTTT	CASSVAPANTGELFF
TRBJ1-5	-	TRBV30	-	TGTGCCTGGAGTGTAGACTCAGGGACCCAGCCCCAGCATTTT	CAWSVDSGTQPQHF
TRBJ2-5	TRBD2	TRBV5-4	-	TGTGCCAGCAGCCGGATGGGACTAGCGGGAGGTACGGGGACCCAGTACTTC	CASSRMGLAGGTGTQYF
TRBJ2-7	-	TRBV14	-	TGTGCCAGCAGGGACTCGAGCTCCTACGAGCAGTACTTC	CASRDSSSYEQYF
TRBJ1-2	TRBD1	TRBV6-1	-	TGTGCCAGCAGTGAGGACAGGGGGTTTGGCTACACCTTC	CASSEDRGFGYTF
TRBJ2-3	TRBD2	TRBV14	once	TGTGCCAGCAGCCAAGGCGACGGGAGGGCCAATTATTTT	CASSQGDGRANYF
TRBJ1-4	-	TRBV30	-	TGTGCCTGGAGTGTACAACCGAATGAAAAACTGTTTTTT	CAWSVQPNEKLFF
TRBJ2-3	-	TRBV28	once	TGTGCCAGCAGTCACCCCCACAGTGCAGATACGCAGTATTTT	CASSHPHSADTQYF
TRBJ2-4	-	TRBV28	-	TGTGCCAGCAGTTTAACCGTCCCGCAGGGCATTCAGTACTTC	CASSLTVPQGIQYF
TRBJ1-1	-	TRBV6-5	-	TGTGCCAGCAGAAGACAGACATTGAACACTGAAGCTTTCTTT	CASRRQTLNTEAFF
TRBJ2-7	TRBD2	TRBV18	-	TGTGCCAGCTCACAGGGGGTGACTAGCGGTTCCTCCTACGAGCAGTACTTC	CASSQGVTSGSSYEQYF
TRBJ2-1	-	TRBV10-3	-	TGTGCCATCAGTGAGTCCCAGAATGAGCAGTTCTTC	CAISESQNEQFF
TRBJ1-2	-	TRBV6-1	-	TGTGCCAGCAAAAGGGAACTAGGGGGCTATGGCTACACCTTC	CASKRELGGYGYTF
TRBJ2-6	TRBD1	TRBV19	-	TGTGCCAGTAGTTTCTACAGGGGACCTGGGGCCAACGTCCTGACTTTC	CASSFYRGPGANVLTF
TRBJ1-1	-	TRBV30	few	TGTGCCTGGAGGGAGACAGGCATGAACACTGAAGCTTTCTTT	CAWRETGMNTEAFF
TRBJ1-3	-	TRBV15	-	TGTGCCACCAGCAGAGATCGGGTCTCTGGAAACACCATATATTTT	CATSRDRVSGNTIYF
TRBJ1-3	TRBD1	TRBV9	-	TGTGCCAGCAGCGCACACAGGGGATACTCTGGAAACACCATATATTTT	CASSAHRGYSGNTIYF
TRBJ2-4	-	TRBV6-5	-	TGTGCCAGCAGTTATCGTACGGAGACCAAAAACATTCAGTACTTC	CASSYRTETKNIQYF
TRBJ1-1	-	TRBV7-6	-	TGTGCCAGCAGCTTGCGGGCCCCTAACACTGAAGCTTTCTTT	CASSLRAPNTEAFF
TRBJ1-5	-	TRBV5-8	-	TGTGCCAGCCCGGCCGCGGGCAGCAATCAGCCCCAGCATTTT	CASPAAGSNQPQHF
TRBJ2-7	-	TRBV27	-	TGTGCCAGCGCTCCTGGGGGGCGTCAATACGAGCAGTACTTC	CASAPGGRQYEQYF
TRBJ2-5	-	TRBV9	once	TGTGCCAGCAGCGTAGGATCCAGTCAGGGCCAAGAGACCCAGTACTTC	CASSVGSSQGQETQYF
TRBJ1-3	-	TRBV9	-	TGTGCCAGCGGGGGGTCTGGAAACACCATATATTTT	CASGGSGNTIYF
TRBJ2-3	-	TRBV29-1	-	TGCAGCGTTGATGTCAGAACCACGGATACGCAGTATTTT	CSVDVRTTDTQYF
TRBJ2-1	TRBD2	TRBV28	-	TGTGCCAGCAGTCCCCGGGAGGGCAATTACAATGAGCAGTTCTTC	CASSPREGNYNEQFF
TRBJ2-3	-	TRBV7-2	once	TGTGCCAGCAGCTTAAGGCGGGCGGGATTCACAGATACGCAGTATTTT	CASSLRRAGFTDTQYF
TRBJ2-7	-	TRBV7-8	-	TGTGCCAGCAGCCCCCTCCGGGGGCCCTCCGAGCAGTACTTC	CASSPLRGPSEQYF
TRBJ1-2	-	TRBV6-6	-	TGTGCCAGCAGCAACGAGGAGGGCTATGGCTACACCTTC	CASSNEEGYGYTF
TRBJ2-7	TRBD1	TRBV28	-	TGTGCCAGCAGCCAGGGACAGGGGTACGAGCAGTACTTC	CASSQGQGYEQYF
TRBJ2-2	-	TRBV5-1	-	TGCGCCAGCAGCTTGGTCTCTAACACCGGGGAGCTGTTTTTT	CASSLVSNTGELFF
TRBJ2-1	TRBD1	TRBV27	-	TGTGCCAGCAGTCACAGGGACAGTACTACCGTCGGGGAGTTCTTC	CASSHRDSTTVGEFF
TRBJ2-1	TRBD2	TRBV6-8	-	TGTGCCAGCACCCTCTTTGGACCGGGACTTTTCTTGACTAGCGGGAGACCCTCCTACAATGAGCAGTTCTTC	CASTLFGPGLFLTSGRPSYNEQFF
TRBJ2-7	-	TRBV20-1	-	TGCAGTGCTTGGTTGTACGAGCAGTACTTC	CSAWLYEQYF
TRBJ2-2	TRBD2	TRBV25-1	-	TGTGCCAGCGTAGCCGGGACTAGCGGTGGTACCGGGGAGCTGTTTTTT	CASVAGTSGGTGELFF
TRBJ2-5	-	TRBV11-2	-	TGTGCCAGCAGCCCCGGCGGGGGCAATCCGGAGACCCAGTACTTC	CASSPGGGNPETQYF
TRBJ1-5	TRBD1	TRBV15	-	TGTGCCACCAGCACTTATGACAGGGGGCCCAGCGATCAGCCCCAGCATTTT	CATSTYDRGPSDQPQHF
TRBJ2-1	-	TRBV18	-	TGTGCCAGCTCCCCGAGGGGGCGGGACGACCTATACTACAATGAGCAGTTCTTC	CASSPRGRDDLYYNEQFF
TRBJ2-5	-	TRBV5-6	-	TGTGCCAGCAGCCGTTCAGTGGAGGGGGCAGTAATAGAGACCCAGTACTTC	CASSRSVEGAVIETQYF
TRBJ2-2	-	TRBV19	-	TGTGCCAGTACCATAAGGGGGCTGGCGGGGGACACCGGGGAGCTGTTTTTT	CASTIRGLAGDTGELFF
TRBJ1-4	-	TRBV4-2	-	TGTGCCAGCAGCCACCGACCGGGACCTCAAGTCGCGAATGAAAAACTGTTTTTT	CASSHRPGPQVANEKLFF
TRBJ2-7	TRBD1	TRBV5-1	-	TGCGCCAGCAGAACGGACAGGGGAGTCGACGAGCAGTACTTC	CASRTDRGVDEQYF
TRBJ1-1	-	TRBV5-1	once	TGCGCCAGCAGCTTGGATCCAGCCGCGAACACTGAAGCTTTCTTT	CASSLDPAANTEAFF
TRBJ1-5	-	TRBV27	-	TGTGCCAGCAGTTTATGGGCGCGGGGTCGCGGCAATCAGCCCCAGCATTTT	CASSLWARGRGNQPQHF
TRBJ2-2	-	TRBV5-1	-	TGCGCCAGCAGCTCCTTGGGCGGGGAGCTGTTTTTT	CASSSLGGELFF
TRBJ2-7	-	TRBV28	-	TGTGCCAGCAGCCCCTCTATAGGCGAGCAGTACTTC	CASSPSIGEQYF
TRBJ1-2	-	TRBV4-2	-	TGTGCCAGCAGCCAAGATTACAGGGACTATGGCTACACCTTC	CASSQDYRDYGYTF
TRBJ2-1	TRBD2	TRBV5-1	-	TGCGCCAGCAGCTTTCTAGCGGGAAGTCTCAATGAGCAGTTCTTC	CASSFLAGSLNEQFF
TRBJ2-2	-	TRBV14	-	TGTGCCAGCAGCCTGCGGGTCAACACCGGGGAGCTGTTTTTT	CASSLRVNTGELFF
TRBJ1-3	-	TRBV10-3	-	TGTGCCAGCTCCCCTGGAGCTGGAAACACCATATATTTT	CASSPGAGNTIYF